The rows below give T cell receptor beta chains drawn from one sample of a study of T cells in Graves' hyperthyroidism and ophthalmopathy. TCRdb re-analysed the multiplex PCR reads in MiXCR, keeping a single row per CDR3 protein. Among over 700,000 distinct CDR3 sequences, around 38% were seen once, and the ten largest hold about 8.9%. Specimen: blood. These receptors were taken from a man aged 18-30 years with Graves' hyperthyroidism. Both conserved end residues are part of each CDR3. A D gene is named only where the DNA matches it firmly. The listing skips clone size in some rows; elsewhere it reads once, few, many or a size class.

J gene: TRBJ1-2; D gene: -; clone size: few; V gene: TRBV19; CDR3 protein: CASSPRGRGYTF; CDR3 DNA: TGTGCCAGTAGTCCACGAGGGCGTGGCTACACCTTC
J gene: TRBJ2-5; D gene: TRBD2; clone size: -; V gene: TRBV7-8; CDR3 protein: CASSRQGGRVQETQYF; CDR3 DNA: TGTGCCAGCAGCAGACAGGGCGGGAGGGTCCAAGAGACCCAGTACTTC
J gene: TRBJ1-1; D gene: -; clone size: few; V gene: TRBV7-9; CDR3 protein: CASRPNKNTEAFF; CDR3 DNA: TGTGCCAGCAGACCTAACAAGAACACTGAAGCTTTCTTT
J gene: TRBJ2-7; D gene: TRBD1; clone size: -; V gene: TRBV7-9; CDR3 protein: CASSFGQGNSYEQYF; CDR3 DNA: TGTGCCAGCAGCTTTGGACAGGGAAACTCCTACGAGCAGTACTTC
J gene: TRBJ2-2; D gene: -; clone size: few; V gene: TRBV4-1; CDR3 protein: CASSRDFGTGELFF; CDR3 DNA: TGCGCCAGCAGCCGGGACTTCGGCACCGGGGAGCTGTTTTTT
J gene: TRBJ1-5; D gene: -; clone size: -; V gene: TRBV6-1; CDR3 protein: CASRGQAGQPQHF; CDR3 DNA: TGTGCCAGCAGGGGGCAAGCAGGCCAGCCCCAGCATTTT
J gene: TRBJ2-2; D gene: TRBD2; clone size: -; V gene: TRBV10-3; CDR3 protein: CAITSGANTGELFF; CDR3 DNA: TGTGCCATCACTAGCGGCGCGAACACCGGGGAGCTGTTTTTT
J gene: TRBJ2-5; D gene: -; clone size: -; V gene: TRBV6-5; CDR3 protein: CASSTGWRETQYF; CDR3 DNA: TGTGCCAGCAGTACAGGGTGGCGGGAGACCCAGTACTTC
J gene: TRBJ2-5; D gene: -; clone size: -; V gene: TRBV12-3/TRBV12-4; CDR3 protein: CASSFEGAQETQYF; CDR3 DNA: TGTGCCAGCAGTTTCGAGGGAGCCCAAGAGACCCAGTACTTC
J gene: TRBJ1-6; D gene: TRBD1; clone size: many; V gene: TRBV19; CDR3 protein: CASGDRGNSPLHF; CDR3 DNA: TGCGCCAGCGGGGACAGGGGGAATTCACCCCTCCACTTT
J gene: TRBJ2-7; D gene: -; clone size: many; V gene: TRBV11-1; CDR3 protein: CASSFATGSYEQYF; CDR3 DNA: TGTGCCAGCAGCTTTGCGACTGGGTCCTACGAGCAGTACTTC
J gene: TRBJ2-7; D gene: -; clone size: few; V gene: TRBV7-6; CDR3 protein: CASSLAKAASYEQYF; CDR3 DNA: TGTGCCAGCAGCTTAGCGAAAGCGGCCTCCTACGAGCAGTACTTC
J gene: TRBJ2-5; D gene: TRBD2; clone size: many; V gene: TRBV24-1; CDR3 protein: CATSDPALGTSGTQYF; CDR3 DNA: TGTGCCACCAGTGACCCTGCCCTCGGGACTAGCGGGACCCAGTACTTC
J gene: TRBJ2-6; D gene: -; clone size: few; V gene: TRBV7-9; CDR3 protein: CASSLLRRTEDSGANVLTF; CDR3 DNA: TGTGCCAGCAGCCTCCTACGCAGAACCGAAGACTCTGGGGCCAACGTCCTGACTTTC
J gene: TRBJ1-3; D gene: -; clone size: many; V gene: TRBV10-3; CDR3 protein: CAISDMQFGNTIYF; CDR3 DNA: TGTGCCATCAGTGATATGCAGTTTGGAAACACCATATATTTT
J gene: TRBJ1-1; D gene: -; clone size: many; V gene: TRBV20-1; CDR3 protein: CSAPMRVGTEAFF; CDR3 DNA: TGCAGTGCTCCTATGAGGGTGGGGACTGAAGCTTTCTTT
J gene: TRBJ2-5; D gene: -; clone size: few; V gene: TRBV11-2; CDR3 protein: CASSRQRTQETQYF; CDR3 DNA: TGTGCCAGCAGCCGTCAGCGGACCCAAGAGACCCAGTACTTC
J gene: TRBJ1-2; D gene: -; clone size: once; V gene: TRBV20-1; CDR3 protein: CSASYRQSYGYTF; CDR3 DNA: TGCAGTGCTAGTTACAGACAGTCGTATGGCTACACCTTC
J gene: TRBJ2-7; D gene: TRBD2; clone size: many; V gene: TRBV5-1; CDR3 protein: CASSLAGSYEQYF; CDR3 DNA: TGTGCCAGCAGCTTAGCGGGGTCCTACGAGCAGTACTTC
J gene: TRBJ1-1; D gene: -; clone size: -; V gene: TRBV2; CDR3 protein: CASSEGYRDTEAFF; CDR3 DNA: TGTGCCAGCAGTGAGGGATATCGGGACACTGAAGCTTTCTTT
J gene: TRBJ2-7; D gene: -; clone size: -; V gene: TRBV20-1; CDR3 protein: CSASSVRNYEQYF; CDR3 DNA: TGCAGTGCTTCTAGCGTCCGGAACTACGAGCAGTACTTC
J gene: TRBJ2-6; D gene: -; clone size: -; V gene: TRBV11-2; CDR3 protein: CASSSPRRANVLTF; CDR3 DNA: TGTGCCAGCAGCTCCCCCCGTCGGGCGAACGTCCTGACTTTC
J gene: TRBJ2-5; D gene: -; clone size: -; V gene: TRBV7-2; CDR3 protein: CASSLAGTPRETQYF; CDR3 DNA: TGTGCCAGCAGCTTAGCCGGGACACCGAGAGAGACCCAGTACTTC
J gene: TRBJ2-7; D gene: -; clone size: many; V gene: TRBV13; CDR3 protein: CASSLGTVLLYEQYF; CDR3 DNA: TGTGCCAGCAGCTTAGGTACGGTTCTCCTCTACGAGCAGTACTTC
J gene: TRBJ1-1; D gene: TRBD1; clone size: -; V gene: TRBV7-6; CDR3 protein: CASRPQGVNTEAFF; CDR3 DNA: TGTGCCAGCAGACCTCAGGGGGTCAACACTGAAGCTTTCTTT
J gene: TRBJ1-1; D gene: -; clone size: many; V gene: TRBV29-1; CDR3 protein: CSVEDSNTEAFF; CDR3 DNA: TGCAGCGTCGAGGACAGCAACACTGAAGCTTTCTTT
J gene: TRBJ1-1; D gene: TRBD1; clone size: few; V gene: TRBV25-1; CDR3 protein: CASRDRGITEAFF; CDR3 DNA: TGTGCCAGCAGGGACAGGGGAATTACTGAAGCTTTCTTT
J gene: TRBJ2-7; D gene: -; clone size: many; V gene: TRBV20-1; CDR3 protein: CSADLGTREQYF; CDR3 DNA: TGCAGTGCCGACCTAGGGACGCGGGAGCAGTACTTC